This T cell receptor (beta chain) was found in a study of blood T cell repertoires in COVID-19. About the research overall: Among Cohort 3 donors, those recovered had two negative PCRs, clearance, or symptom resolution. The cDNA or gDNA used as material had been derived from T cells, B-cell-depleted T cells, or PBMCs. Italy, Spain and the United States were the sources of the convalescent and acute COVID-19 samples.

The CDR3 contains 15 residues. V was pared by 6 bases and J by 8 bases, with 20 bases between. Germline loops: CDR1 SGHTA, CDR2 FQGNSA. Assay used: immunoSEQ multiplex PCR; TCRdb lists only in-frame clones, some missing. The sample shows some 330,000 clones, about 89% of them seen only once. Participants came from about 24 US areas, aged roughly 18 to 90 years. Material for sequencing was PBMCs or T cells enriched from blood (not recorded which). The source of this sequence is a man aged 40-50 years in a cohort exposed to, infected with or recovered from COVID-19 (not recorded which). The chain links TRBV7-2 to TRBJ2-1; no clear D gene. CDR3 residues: CASRPRLAGDDEQFF. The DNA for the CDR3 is TGTGCCAGCAGACCGAGATTAGCTGGTGATGATGAGCAGTTCTTC.